Below, one T cell receptor beta chain is given with its context. What it binds is unknown. The sample's time point: cycle 4 day 1 (C4D1), after five to seven weeks of nivolumab. Patients all relapsed after autologous stem cell transplantation, and there was variation in brentuximab vedotin exposure. Method: immunoSEQ multiplex PCR; TCRdb's copy keeps in-frame clones and lacks some. Counted here are about 64,000 clones, roughly nine tenths occurring once; the ten biggest clones make up 10%. The data are from a study of PD-1 blockade in classical Hodgkin lymphoma. Study results and caveats: Any patient who commenced nivolumab under 1 year after ASCT was excluded. CD8+ TCR diversity did not rise significantly by C4D1, unlike CD4+. It was reported that newly diagnosed patients had less baseline TCR diversity than healthy donors. Patients newly diagnosed and complete responders had comparable baseline diversity.

The CDR3 sequence is 15 residues long. V was clipped by 3 bases and J by 4 bases; unmatched bases: 7. CDR1 and CDR2 (germline): ENHRY, SYGVKD. The chain has TRBV10-3 and TRBJ2-7; 9 bases line up with TRBD2. Here the sequenced sample was peripheral blood mononuclear cells (PBMCs), taken before the fourth cycle of nivolumab. This receptor was taken from a human donor with classical Hodgkin lymphoma. CDR3 coding DNA: TGTGCCATCAGTGACCCTCGCGGGGGGGTGTACGAGCAGTACTTC. Translated: CAISDPRGGVYEQYF.